Sequencing of this T cell receptor beta chain was carried out in a study of regulatory T cells in long-lasting Graves disease. Sequencing libraries for TCR beta were prepared with iRepertoire HTBI primers and Arm-PCR of CDR3 regions. TCRdb re-analysed the multiplex PCR reads in MiXCR, keeping a single row per CDR3 protein. The sample records 680,000 or so distinct CDR3 sequences, approximately 15% being singletons. This CDR3 has 11 amino acids. CDR1 and CDR2 from the germline V gene are DFQATT and SNEGSKA (reference sequence). Trimming took off 5 bases at V and 3 bases at J, with 5 bases between the two ends. Time point defined: newly diagnosed GD, antithyroid drugs for less than 3 months. The TCR library was made from RNA extracted from PBMCs. Diagnosing Graves' disease relied on the American Thyroid Association guidelines. EDTA tubes collected roughly 9.6 milliliters of peripheral blood. These data were also filed under a second study, of T cells in Graves' hyperthyroidism and ophthalmopathy. That work states: TCR CDR3 regions were first amplified by RT-PCR with HTBI primers. From stable hyperthyroidism, ophthalmopathy was set apart by a 13 V-J model.

The chain links TRBV20-1 to TRBJ1-3; no definite D call. The sample here was peripheral blood mononuclear cells (PBMCs), taken at new diagnosis, from a patient treated with antithyroid drugs. The source is a woman aged 25 to 45 with Graves disease. The CDR3: CSAPGGNTIYF. In DNA form, the CDR3 reads TGCAGTGCTCCAGGTGGAAACACCATATATTTT.